This T cell receptor beta chain came from a study of control samples from healthy donors and cancer patients. The V gene end was trimmed by 3 bases and the J gene end by 5 bases; junction bases not matched to a gene: 6. The CDR3 extends over 13 amino acids. Germline V gene data show CDR1 as DFQATT and CDR2 as SNEGSKA (reference sequence). The table came from immunoSEQ multiplex PCR; TCRdb's copy has only in-frame clones and leaves some out. The data show around 250,000 clones, with roughly 80% seen just once and about 14% held by the top ten. This TCR was recovered from a woman in her sixties or seventies with lung cancer. The chain carries TRBV20-1 and TRBJ2-7; 8 bases line up with TRBD1. Sample: PBMCs. As DNA, the CDR3 is TGCAGTGCTAGTCAGGGGGCGCAGGACGAGCAGTACTTC. Translating gives CSASQGAQDEQYF.